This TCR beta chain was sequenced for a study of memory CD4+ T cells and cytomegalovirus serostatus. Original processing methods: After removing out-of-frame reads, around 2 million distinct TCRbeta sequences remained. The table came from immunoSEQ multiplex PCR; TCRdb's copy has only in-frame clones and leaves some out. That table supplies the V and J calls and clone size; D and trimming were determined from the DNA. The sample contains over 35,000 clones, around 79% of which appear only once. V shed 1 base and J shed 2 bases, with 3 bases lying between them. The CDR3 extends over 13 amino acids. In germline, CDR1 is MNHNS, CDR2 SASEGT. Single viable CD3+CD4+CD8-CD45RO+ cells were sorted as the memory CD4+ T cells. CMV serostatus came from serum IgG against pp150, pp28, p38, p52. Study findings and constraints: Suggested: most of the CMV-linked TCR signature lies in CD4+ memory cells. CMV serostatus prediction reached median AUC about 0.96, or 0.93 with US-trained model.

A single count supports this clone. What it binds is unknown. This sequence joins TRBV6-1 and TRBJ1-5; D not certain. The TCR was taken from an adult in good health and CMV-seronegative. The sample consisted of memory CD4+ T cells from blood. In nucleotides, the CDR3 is TGTGCCAGCAGTGAAGGTGGCAATCAGCCCCAGCATTTT. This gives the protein CASSEGGNQPQHF.